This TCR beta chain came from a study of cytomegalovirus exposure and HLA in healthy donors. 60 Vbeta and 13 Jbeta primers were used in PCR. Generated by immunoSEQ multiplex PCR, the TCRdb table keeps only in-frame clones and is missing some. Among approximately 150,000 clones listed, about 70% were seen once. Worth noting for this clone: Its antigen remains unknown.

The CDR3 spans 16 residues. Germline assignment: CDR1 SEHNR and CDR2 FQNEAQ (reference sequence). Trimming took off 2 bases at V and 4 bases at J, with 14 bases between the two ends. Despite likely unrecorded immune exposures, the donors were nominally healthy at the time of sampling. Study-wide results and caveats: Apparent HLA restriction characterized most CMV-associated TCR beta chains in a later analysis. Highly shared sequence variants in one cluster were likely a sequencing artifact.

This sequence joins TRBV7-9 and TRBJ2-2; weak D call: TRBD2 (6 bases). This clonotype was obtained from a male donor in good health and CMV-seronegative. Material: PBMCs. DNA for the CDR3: TGTGCCAGCAGCTTACTGGGGGGAGGCCGCACCGGGGAGCTGTTTTTT. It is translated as CASSLLGGGRTGELFF.